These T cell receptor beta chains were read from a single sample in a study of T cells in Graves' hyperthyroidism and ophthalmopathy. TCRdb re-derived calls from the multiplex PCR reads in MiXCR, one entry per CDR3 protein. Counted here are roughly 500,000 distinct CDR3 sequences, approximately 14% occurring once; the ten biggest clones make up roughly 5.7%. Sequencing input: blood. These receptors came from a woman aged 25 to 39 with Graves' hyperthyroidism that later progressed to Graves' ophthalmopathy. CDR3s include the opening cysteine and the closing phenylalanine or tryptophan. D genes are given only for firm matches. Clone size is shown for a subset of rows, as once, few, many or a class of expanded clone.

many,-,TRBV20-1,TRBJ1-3,TGCAGTGCCACCAACGGGGCTGGAAACACCATATATTTT,CSATNGAGNTIYF
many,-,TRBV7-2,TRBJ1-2,TGTGCCAGCAGCTTATATGTCAGGTCTAACTATGGCTACACCTTC,CASSLYVRSNYGYTF
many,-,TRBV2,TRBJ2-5,TGTGCCAGCAGCTACTCCGGGACGGGACAAGAGACCCAGTACTTC,CASSYSGTGQETQYF
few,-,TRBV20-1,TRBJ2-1,TGCAGTGCTAGAGGAAGAGAGGGCCAGGGGAATGAGCAGTTCTTC,CSARGREGQGNEQFF
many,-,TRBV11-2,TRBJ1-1,TGTGCCAGCAGCTTTTCCGGGCGAAACACTGAAGCTTTCTTT,CASSFSGRNTEAFF
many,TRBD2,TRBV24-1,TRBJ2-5,TGTGCCACCAGTGAAATCGGGAGGGCCAGAGAGACCCAGTACTTC,CATSEIGRARETQYF
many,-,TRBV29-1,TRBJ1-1,TGCAGCGGAATCGGGGGGGGAGCTTTCTTT,CSGIGGGAFF
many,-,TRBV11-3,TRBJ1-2,TGTGCCAGCAGCGGGGGAACTGACTTTTCTGGCTACACCTTC,CASSGGTDFSGYTF
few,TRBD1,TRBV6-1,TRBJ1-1,TGTGCCAGCCCGAGGGACAGCCCTTACACTGAAGCTTTCTTT,CASPRDSPYTEAFF
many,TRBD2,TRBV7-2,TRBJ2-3,TGTGCCAGCAGCCTCCTAGTGCTAGCGGGAGTTACAGATACGCAGTATTTT,CASSLLVLAGVTDTQYF
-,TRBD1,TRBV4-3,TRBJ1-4,TGCGCCAGCAGCCAATGGACAGGGGATAATGAAAAACTGTTTTTT,CASSQWTGDNEKLFF
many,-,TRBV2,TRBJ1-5,TGTGCCAGCAGTGCCGACATGAATCAGCCCCAGCATTTT,CASSADMNQPQHF
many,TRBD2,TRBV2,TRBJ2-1,TGTGCCAGCATCCTCGGGACTAGCGGGTTAAGCTCCTACAATGAGCAGTTCTTC,CASILGTSGLSSYNEQFF
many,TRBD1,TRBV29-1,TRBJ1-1,TGCAGCGTTGAGGGGACAGAGGACACTGAAGCTTTCTTT,CSVEGTEDTEAFF
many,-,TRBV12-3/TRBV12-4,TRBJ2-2,TGTGCCAGCAGTTCTAACTTGAGGGAGCTGTTTTTT,CASSSNLRELFF
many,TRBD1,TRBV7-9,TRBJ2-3,TGTGCCGGTAGGCCCAAGGTGGGGGACAGGGTCATCACAGATACGCAGTATTTT,CAGRPKVGDRVITDTQYF
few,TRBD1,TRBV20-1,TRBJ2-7,TGCAGTGCTCTACGGACAGGGCGCGAGCAGTACTTC,CSALRTGREQYF
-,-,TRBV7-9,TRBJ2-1,TGTGCCATCCCCGGCGTGCCCACTAACTACAATGAGCAGTTCTTC,CAIPGVPTNYNEQFF